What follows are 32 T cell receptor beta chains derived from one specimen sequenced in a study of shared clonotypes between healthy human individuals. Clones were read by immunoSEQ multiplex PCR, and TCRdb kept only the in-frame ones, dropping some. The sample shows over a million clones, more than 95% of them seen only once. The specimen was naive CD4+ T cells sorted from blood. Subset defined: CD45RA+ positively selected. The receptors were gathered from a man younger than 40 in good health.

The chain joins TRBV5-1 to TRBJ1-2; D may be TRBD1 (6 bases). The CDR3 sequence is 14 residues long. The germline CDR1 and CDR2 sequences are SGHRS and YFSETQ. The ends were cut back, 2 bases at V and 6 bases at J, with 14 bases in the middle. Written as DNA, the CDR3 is TGCGCCAGCAGCTTCTCACAGGGTGAGGATGGCTACACCTTC. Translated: CASSFSQGEDGYTF.

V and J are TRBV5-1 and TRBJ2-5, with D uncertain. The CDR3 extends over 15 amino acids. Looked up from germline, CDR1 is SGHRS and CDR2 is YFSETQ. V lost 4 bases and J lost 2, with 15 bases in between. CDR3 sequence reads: CASSPWRPSQETQYF. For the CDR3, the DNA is TGCGCCAGCAGCCCATGGCGGCCTAGTCAAGAGACCCAGTACTTC. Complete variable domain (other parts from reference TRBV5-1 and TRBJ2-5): KAGVTQTPRYLIKTRGQQVTLSCSPISGHRSVSWYQQTPGQGLQFLFEYFSETQRNKGNFPGRFSGRQFSNSRSEMNVSTLELGDSALYLCASSPWRPSQETQYFGPGTRLLVL.

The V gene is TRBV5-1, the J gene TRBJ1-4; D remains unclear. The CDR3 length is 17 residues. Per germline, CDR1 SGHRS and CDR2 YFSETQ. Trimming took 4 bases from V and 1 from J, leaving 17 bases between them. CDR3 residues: CASSAASNGRTNEKLFF. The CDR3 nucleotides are TGCGCCAGCAGCGCCGCCTCAAACGGTCGAACTAATGAAAAACTGTTTTTT. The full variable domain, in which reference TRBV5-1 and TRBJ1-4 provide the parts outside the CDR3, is KAGVTQTPRYLIKTRGQQVTLSCSPISGHRSVSWYQQTPGQGLQFLFEYFSETQRNKGNFPGRFSGRQFSNSRSEMNVSTLELGDSALYLCASSAASNGRTNEKLFFGSGTQLSVL.

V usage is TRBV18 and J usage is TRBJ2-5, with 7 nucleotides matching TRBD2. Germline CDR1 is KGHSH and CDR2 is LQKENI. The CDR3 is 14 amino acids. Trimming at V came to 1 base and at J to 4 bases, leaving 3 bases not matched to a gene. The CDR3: CASSPLPGGETQYF. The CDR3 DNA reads TGTGCCAGCTCACCACTCCCGGGAGGAGAGACCCAGTACTTC.

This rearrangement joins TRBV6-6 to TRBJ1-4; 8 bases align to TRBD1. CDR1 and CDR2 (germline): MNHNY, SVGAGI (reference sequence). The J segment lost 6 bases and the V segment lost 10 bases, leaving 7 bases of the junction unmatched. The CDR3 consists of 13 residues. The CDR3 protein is CATGTGRDEKLFF. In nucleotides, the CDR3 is TGTGCCACCGGGACAGGAAGGGATGAAAAACTGTTTTTT.

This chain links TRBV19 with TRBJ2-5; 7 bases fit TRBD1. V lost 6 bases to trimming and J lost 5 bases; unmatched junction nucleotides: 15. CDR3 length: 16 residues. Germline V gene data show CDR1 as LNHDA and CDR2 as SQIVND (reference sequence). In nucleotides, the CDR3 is TGTGCCAGTAGCCCCGGGACAGTTATTGCAGTGGAGACCCAGTACTTC. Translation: CASSPGTVIAVETQYF.

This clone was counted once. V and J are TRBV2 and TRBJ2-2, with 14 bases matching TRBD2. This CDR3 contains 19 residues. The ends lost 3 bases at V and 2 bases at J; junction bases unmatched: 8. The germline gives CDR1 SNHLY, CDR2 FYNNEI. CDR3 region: CASSDSTSGRADNTGELFF. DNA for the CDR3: TGTGCCAGCAGTGATTCGACTAGCGGGAGGGCCGATAACACCGGGGAGCTGTTTTTT.

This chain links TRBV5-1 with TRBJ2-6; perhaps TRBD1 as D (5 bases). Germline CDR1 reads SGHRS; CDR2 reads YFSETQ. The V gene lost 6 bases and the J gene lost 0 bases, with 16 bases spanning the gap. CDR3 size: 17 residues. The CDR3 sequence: CASTRDRLSSGANVLTF. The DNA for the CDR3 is TGCGCCAGCACCCGTGACAGACTCAGCTCTGGGGCCAACGTCCTGACTTTC. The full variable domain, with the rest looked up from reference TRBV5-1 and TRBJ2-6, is KAGVTQTPRYLIKTRGQQVTLSCSPISGHRSVSWYQQTPGQGLQFLFEYFSETQRNKGNFPGRFSGRQFSNSRSEMNVSTLELGDSALYLCASTRDRLSSGANVLTFGAGSRLTVL.

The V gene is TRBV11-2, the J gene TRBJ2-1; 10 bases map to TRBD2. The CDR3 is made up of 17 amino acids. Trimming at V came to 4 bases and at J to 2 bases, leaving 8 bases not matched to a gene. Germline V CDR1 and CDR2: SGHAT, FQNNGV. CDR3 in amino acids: CASSSILLAGTYNEQFF. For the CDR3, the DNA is TGTGCCAGCAGCTCAATCCTACTAGCGGGAACCTACAATGAGCAGTTCTTC. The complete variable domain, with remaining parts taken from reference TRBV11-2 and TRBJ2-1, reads EAGVAQSPRYKIIEKRQSVAFWCNPISGHATLYWYQQILGQGPKLLIQFQNNGVVDDSQLPKDRFSAERLKGVDSTLKIQPAKLEDSAVYLCASSSILLAGTYNEQFFGPGTRLTVL.

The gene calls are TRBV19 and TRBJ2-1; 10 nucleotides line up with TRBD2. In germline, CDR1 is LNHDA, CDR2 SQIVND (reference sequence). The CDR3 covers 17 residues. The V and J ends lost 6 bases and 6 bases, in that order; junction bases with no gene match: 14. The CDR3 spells CASRRLAGATWGNEQFF. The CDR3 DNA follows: TGTGCCAGTAGGCGGCTAGCGGGGGCCACATGGGGCAATGAGCAGTTCTTC. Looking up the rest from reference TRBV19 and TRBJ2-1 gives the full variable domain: DGGITQSPKYLFRKEGQNVTLSCEQNLNHDAMYWYRQDPGQGLRLIYYSQIVNDFQKGDIAEGYSVSREKKESFPLTVTSAQKNPTAFYLCASRRLAGATWGNEQFFGPGTRLTVL.

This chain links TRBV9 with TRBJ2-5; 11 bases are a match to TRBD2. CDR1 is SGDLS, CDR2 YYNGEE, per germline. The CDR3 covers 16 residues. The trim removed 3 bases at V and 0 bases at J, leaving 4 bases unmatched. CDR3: CASSGGLAEYQETQYF. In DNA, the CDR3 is TGTGCCAGCAGCGGGGGACTAGCGGAGTACCAAGAGACCCAGTACTTC. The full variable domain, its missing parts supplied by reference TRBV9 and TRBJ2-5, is DSGVTQTPKHLITATGQRVTLRCSPRSGDLSVYWYQQSLDQGLQFLIQYYNGEERAKGNILERFSAQQFPDLHSELNLSSLELGDSALYFCASSGGLAEYQETQYFGPGTRLLVL.

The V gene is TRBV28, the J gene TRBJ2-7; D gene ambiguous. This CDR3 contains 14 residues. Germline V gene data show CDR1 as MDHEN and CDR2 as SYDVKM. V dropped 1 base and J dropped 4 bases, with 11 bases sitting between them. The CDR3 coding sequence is TGTGCCAGCAGTTTATCGCCTACTATATACGAGCAGTACTTC. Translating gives CASSLSPTIYEQYF.

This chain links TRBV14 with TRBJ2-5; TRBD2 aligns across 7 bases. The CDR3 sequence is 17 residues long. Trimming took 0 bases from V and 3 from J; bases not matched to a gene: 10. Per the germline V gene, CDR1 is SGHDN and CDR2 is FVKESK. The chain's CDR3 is CASSQDFSRAGEETQYF. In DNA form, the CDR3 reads TGTGCCAGCAGCCAAGACTTTTCAAGGGCGGGAGAAGAGACCCAGTACTTC.

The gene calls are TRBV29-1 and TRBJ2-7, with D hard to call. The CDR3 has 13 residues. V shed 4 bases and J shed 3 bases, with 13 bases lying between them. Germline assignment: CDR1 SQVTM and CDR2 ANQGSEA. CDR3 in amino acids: CSVGGVRSYEQYF. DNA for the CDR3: TGCAGCGTTGGTGGCGTGCGGAGCTACGAGCAGTACTTC.

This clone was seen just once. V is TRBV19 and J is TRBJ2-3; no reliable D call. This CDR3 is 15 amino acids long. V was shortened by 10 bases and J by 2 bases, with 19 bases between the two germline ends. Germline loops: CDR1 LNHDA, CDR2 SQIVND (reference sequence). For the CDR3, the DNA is TGTGCCACCCAAACGACGTGGGCTACCACAGATACGCAGTATTTT. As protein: CATQTTWATTDTQYF.

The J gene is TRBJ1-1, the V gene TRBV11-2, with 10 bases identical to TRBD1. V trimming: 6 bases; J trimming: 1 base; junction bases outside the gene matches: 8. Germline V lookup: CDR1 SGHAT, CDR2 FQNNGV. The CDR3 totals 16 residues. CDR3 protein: CASRETGGGRNTEAFF. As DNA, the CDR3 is TGTGCCAGCAGGGAGACAGGGGGCGGTAGGAACACTGAAGCTTTCTTT.

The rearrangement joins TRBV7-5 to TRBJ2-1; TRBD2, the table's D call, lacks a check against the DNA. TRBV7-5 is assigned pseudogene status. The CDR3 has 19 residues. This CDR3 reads CARSTAGTSGTGSYNEQFF. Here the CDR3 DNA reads TGTGCCAGAAGCACCGCGGGGACTAGCGGGACGGGGTCCTACAATGAGCAGTTCTTC.

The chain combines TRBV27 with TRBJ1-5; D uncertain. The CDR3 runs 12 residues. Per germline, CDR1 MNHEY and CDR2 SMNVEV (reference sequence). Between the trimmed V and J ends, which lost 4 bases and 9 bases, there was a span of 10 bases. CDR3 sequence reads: CASSSYLGPQHF. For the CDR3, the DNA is TGTGCCAGCAGTTCTTATCTGGGGCCCCAGCATTTT.

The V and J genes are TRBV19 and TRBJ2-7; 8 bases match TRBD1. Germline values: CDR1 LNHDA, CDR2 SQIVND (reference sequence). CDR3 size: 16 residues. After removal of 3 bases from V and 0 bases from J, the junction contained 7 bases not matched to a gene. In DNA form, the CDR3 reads TGTGCCAGTAGTATTACCAGGGGGCCGAGCTCCTACGAGCAGTACTTC. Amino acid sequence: CASSITRGPSSYEQYF.

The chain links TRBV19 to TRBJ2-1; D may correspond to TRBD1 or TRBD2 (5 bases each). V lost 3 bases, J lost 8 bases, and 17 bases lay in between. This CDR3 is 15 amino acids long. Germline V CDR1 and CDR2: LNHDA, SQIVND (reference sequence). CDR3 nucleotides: TGTGCCAGTAGTATGAGGGGCTGGCGGCTGGATGAGCAGTTCTTC. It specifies CASSMRGWRLDEQFF.

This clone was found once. In nucleotides, the CDR3 is TGTGCCAGCTCACCACCTTGGCTAGCGGGAGAGACCGGGGAGCTGTTTTTT. It encodes CASSPPWLAGETGELFF. This sequence joins TRBV18 and TRBJ2-2; 10 bases line up with TRBD2. This CDR3 region has 17 residues. J gave up 5 bases and V 0 bases, and 6 bases lay outside the gene matches. Germline CDR1 and CDR2: KGHSH and LQKENI. The entire variable domain, with the rest obtained from reference TRBV18 and TRBJ2-2, is as follows: NAGVMQNPRHLVRRRGQEARLRCSPMKGHSHVYWYRQLPEEGLKFMVYLQKENIIDESGMPKERFSAEFPKEGPSILRIQQVVRGDSAAYFCASSPPWLAGETGELFFGEGSRLTVL.

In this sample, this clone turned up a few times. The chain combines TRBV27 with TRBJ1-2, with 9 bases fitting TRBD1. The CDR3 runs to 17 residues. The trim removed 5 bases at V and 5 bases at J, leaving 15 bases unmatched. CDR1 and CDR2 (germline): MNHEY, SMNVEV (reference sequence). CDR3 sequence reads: CASSTVRGKQGAYGYTF. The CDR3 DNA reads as TGTGCCAGCAGTACCGTAAGGGGAAAACAGGGGGCTTATGGCTACACCTTC.

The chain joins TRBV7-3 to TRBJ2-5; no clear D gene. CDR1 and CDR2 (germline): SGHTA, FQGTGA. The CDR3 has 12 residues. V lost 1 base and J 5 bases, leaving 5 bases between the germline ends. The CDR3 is CASSLNGETQYF. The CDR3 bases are TGTGCCAGCAGCTTAAATGGGGAGACCCAGTACTTC.

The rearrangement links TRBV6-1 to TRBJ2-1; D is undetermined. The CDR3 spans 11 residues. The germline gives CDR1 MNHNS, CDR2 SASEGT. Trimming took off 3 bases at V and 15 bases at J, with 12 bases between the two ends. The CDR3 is CASSDLPGGFF. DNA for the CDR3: TGTGCCAGCAGTGACCTTCCTGGCGGGTTCTTC.

Written as DNA, the CDR3 is TGTGCCAGCAGCTCGAGGACTGGGGAGCAGTTCTTC. Its translation is CASSSRTGEQFF. The V and J genes are TRBV7-3 and TRBJ2-1, with D tentatively TRBD2 (5 bases). With 4 bases removed from V and 10 bases from J, the gap between germline ends came to 11 bases. Germline V gene sequence: CDR1 SGHTA, CDR2 FQGTGA. The CDR3 runs 12 residues.

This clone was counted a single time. CDR3 residues: CASSMGRTPNTDTQYF. The CDR3 DNA sequence: TGTGCCAGTAGTATGGGGAGGACTCCAAATACAGATACGCAGTATTTT. The genes are TRBV19 and TRBJ2-3, with a weak D call TRBD2 (6 bases). Germline V gives CDR1 LNHDA, CDR2 SQIVND (reference sequence). This CDR3 region has 16 residues. V lost 3 bases and J lost 3, with 16 bases in between.

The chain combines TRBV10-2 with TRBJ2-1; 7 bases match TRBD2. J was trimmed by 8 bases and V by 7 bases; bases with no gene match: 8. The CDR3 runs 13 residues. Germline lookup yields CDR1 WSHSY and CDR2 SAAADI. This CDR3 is CASNGLEGDEQFF. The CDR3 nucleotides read TGCGCCAGCAACGGACTAGAGGGCGATGAGCAGTTCTTC.

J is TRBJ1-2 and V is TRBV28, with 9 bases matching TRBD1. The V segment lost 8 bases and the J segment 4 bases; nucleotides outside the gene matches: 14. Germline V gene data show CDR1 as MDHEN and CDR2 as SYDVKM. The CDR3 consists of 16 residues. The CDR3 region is CASPKRGDRDPYGYTF. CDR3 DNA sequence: TGTGCCAGCCCTAAGAGGGGGGACAGGGACCCCTATGGCTACACCTTC.

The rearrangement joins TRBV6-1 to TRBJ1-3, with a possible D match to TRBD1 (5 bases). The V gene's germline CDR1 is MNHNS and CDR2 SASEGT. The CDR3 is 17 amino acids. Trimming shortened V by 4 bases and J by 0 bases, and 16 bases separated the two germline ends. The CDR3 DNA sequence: TGTGCCAGCAGTGTATACCCTCAGGGCCACTCTGGAAACACCATATATTTT. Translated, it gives CASSVYPQGHSGNTIYF.

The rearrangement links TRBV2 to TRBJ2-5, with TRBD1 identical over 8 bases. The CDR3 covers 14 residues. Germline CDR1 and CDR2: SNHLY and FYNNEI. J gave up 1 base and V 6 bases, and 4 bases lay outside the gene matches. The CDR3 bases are TGTGCCAGCAGGGACAGGGTCTTCCAAGAGACCCAGTACTTC. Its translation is CASRDRVFQETQYF.

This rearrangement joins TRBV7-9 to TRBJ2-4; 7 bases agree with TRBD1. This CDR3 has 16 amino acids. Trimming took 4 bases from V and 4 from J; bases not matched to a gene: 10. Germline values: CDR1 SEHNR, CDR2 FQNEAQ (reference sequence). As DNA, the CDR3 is TGTGCCAGCAGCTGGGGGACAGAAGTAGTAAAAAACATTCAGTACTTC. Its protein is CASSWGTEVVKNIQYF.

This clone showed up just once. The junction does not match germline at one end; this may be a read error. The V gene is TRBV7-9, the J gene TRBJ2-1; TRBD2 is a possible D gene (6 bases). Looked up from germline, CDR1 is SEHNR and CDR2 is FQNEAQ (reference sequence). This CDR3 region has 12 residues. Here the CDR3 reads CASSLEAGFWVF. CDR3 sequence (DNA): TGTGCCAGCAGCTTAGAGGCGGGATTCTGGGTCTTC. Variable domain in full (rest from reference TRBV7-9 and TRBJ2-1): DTGVSQNPRHKITKRGQNVTFRCDPISEHNRLYWYRQTLGQGPEFLTYFQNEAQLEKSRLLSDRFSAERPKGSFSTLEIQRTEQGDSAMYLCASSLEAGFWVFGPGTRLTVL.